The TCR beta chain described here comes from a study of shared clonotypes between healthy human individuals (dated by TCRdb to the early 2020s). Describing the broader study: The cohort comprised two women and a few men aged 18 to 49 years. For each donor, three plates each were used for CD4 naive and CD4 memory, two plates were used for CD8 naive, and one plate was used for CD8 memory. To estimate repertoire size and how much clonotype sharing occurs between individuals, the study deeply sequenced the blood TCR repertoires of several healthy adults. Libraries were prepared and TCR repertoires were sequenced by different laboratories using diverse techniques, in order to increase sequencing depth and limit assay-specific biases. Each donor's leukapheresis produced roughly between about 0.9 and 9.5 billion PBMCs. The full study reports these points: Sampling was limited to blood, and TCR repertoires in tissue likely differ from TCR repertoires in blood. Compared with non-shared clonotypes, clonotypes shared by all four sorted-subset donors had higher generation probabilities. Because the study included only a small number of donors, the genetic and exposure-history diversity represented was limited. Pairwise subsampling led to the expectation that sequencing depth would affect the degree of clonotype sharing among donors. When several donors were compared, the shared fraction of clonotypes was around 5.1% for naive CD4, about 4% for naive CD8, roughly 2.5% for memory CD4, and 0.35% to 0.4% for memory CD8. Naive subsets generally had larger estimated clonotype richness than memory subsets did. Even with the large sequencing depth, rarefaction of the sorted-subset datasets indicated that sequencing was incomplete.

The donors were healthy, HIV-negative adults with no recently reported acute infections or vaccinations. All donors were Caucasian adults living in Nashville, Tennessee, USA. Magnetic negative selection was used to enrich CD4+ T cells, after which naive cells were positively selected on CD45RA and the negative fraction became the memory subset. After blood collection by leukapheresis, PBMCs were isolated using Ficoll-Histopaque density gradient centrifugation and then cryopreserved in the vapor phase of liquid nitrogen. Analytical flow cytometry was used to check the purity and quantity of every magnetically sorted T cell population. Genomic DNA was isolated from each sorted fraction and quantified by UV absorbance on a Nanodrop 2000c. Here V drops 1 base and J drops 5 bases, and the junction holds 12 bases not matched to any gene. The CDR3 starts with the cysteine, ends with the phenylalanine, and has 17 residues. The sequence is cut down to CDR3 DNA, 51 bases in frame from base 1. Taken from the germline V gene, the CDR1 and CDR2 loops are SGHTA and FQGNSA.

TCR CDR3 regions were amplified from genomic DNA by multiplex PCR using the deep immunoSEQ assay. Extracted genomic DNA from each cell subset was spread evenly across all wells of several immunoSEQ 96-well plates, with each plate serving as a replicate. For sorted subsets, each replicate PCR was loaded with 200 to 250 ng genomic DNA, equivalent to 25,000 to 30,000 T cell genomes. Purified libraries were quantified with a Qubit 3.0 fluorometer, sized on a Bioanalyzer 2100, and re-quantified with the KAPA Library Quantification kit. Each immunoSEQ 96-well plate was sequenced on its own single-read 150-cycle Illumina NextSeq 550 flow cell. Under the source paper's analysis protocol: Because the immunoSEQ output held only junctional sequences and lacked quality scores, the filtering could not match the filtering applied to full-length reads. Sequences were annotated with PyIR, a Python wrapper for IgBLAST v1.9, using IMGT germline references to assign V/J genes and CDR3. Reads were filtered out if the reads had weak V/J assignments (E-value above 1e-6), no CDR3, stop codons, out-of-frame junctions, or ambiguous translated residues. A V3J clonotype was defined by an identical inferred V gene, J gene, and CDR3 amino acid sequence. Percentage overlap between repertoires was computed as shared unique clonotypes divided by the size of the smaller repertoire. RTK rarefaction, the Chao1 estimator, and Recon v2.1 estimates of unobserved clonotypes were used to assess repertoire richness. For all TCRbeta clonotypes obtained by the gDNA method from several donors, generation probabilities were computed with OLGA. TCRdb took this table from immuneACCESS and kept in-frame rearrangements with V and J called. Such tables lack part of the clones; where checked against another copy, unresolved V genes explain under half of the gap, and the rest is unexplained. For V, J and clone size, that table is used; D and trimming come from the DNA. Within this sample are about 2.3 million clones, with approximately 95% of them counted one time only. About 0.39% of the sample is held by the ten biggest clonotypes.

As to this clone: Its recognized antigen is unknown. There are no base qualities to consult, and no much larger clone falls within one base.

The rearranged segments are TRBV7-2 and TRBJ2-3; TRBD2 agrees with 7 junctional bases. Source material: naive CD4+ T cells from PBMCs. The cell subset or site label here, explained by the study, means: CD45RA+ positively selected. This receptor was taken from a man aged 18 to 35 in good health. Some clones in this sample may be carry-over from other donors' samples. The CDR3 reads as follows: CASSLVLAGGPGDTQYF. The DNA reads as follows: TGTGCCAGCAGCTTAGTGTTAGCGGGTGGGCCCGGAGATACGCAGTATTTT. The full variable domain, with segments outside the CDR3 supplied by the reference TRBV7-2 and TRBJ2-3 proteins, appears as GAGVSQSPSNKVTEKGKDVELRCDPISGHTALYWYRQSLGQGLEFLIYFQGNSAPDKSGLPSDRFSAERTGGSVSTLTIQRTQQEDSAVYLCASSLVLAGGPGDTQYFGPGTRLTVL.